The rows below give T cell receptor beta chains drawn from one sample of a study of neurological immune-mediated disorders. TCRdb called the 5' RACE reads again in MiXCR, with one record for every CDR3 protein. The data contain about 62,000 distinct CDR3 sequences, around 4.8% of them seen just once; the ten biggest clones take up about 3.2%. The sample was PBMCs. The source of these receptors is a woman aged 45-59 years with multiple sclerosis. CDR3s include the opening cysteine and the closing phenylalanine or tryptophan. Fields, in order: J gene, clone size, CDR3 length, V gene, D gene, CDR3 DNA, CDR3 protein. A D gene is named only where the DNA matches it firmly. The size entry gives once, few, many, or a class for an expanded clone.

j_gene: TRBJ2-2
abundance: many
len: 13
v_gene: TRBV10-3
d_gene: NA
CDR3nt: TGTGCCATCACTGGCAAGCAGGAGGGGGAGCTGTTTTTT
CDR3aa: CAITGKQEGELFF

j_gene: TRBJ2-5
abundance: many
len: 16
v_gene: TRBV5-1
d_gene: TRBD2
CDR3nt: TGCGCCAGCAGCTCCGGACTAGCGGAGATGCAAGAGACCCAGTACTTC
CDR3aa: CASSSGLAEMQETQYF

j_gene: TRBJ1-4
abundance: many
len: 14
v_gene: TRBV20-1
d_gene: NA
CDR3nt: TGCAGTGCTAGTTGGTCCGGGGATCAGGAAAAACTGTTTTTT
CDR3aa: CSASWSGDQEKLFF

j_gene: TRBJ2-5
abundance: many
len: 12
v_gene: TRBV5-1
d_gene: NA
CDR3nt: TGCGCCAGCCACCAATCCCAAGAGACCCAGTACTTC
CDR3aa: CASHQSQETQYF

j_gene: TRBJ1-1
abundance: many
len: 12
v_gene: TRBV7-2
d_gene: NA
CDR3nt: TGTGCCAGCAGCTTATTCATAGCCCAAGCTTTCTTT
CDR3aa: CASSLFIAQAFF

j_gene: TRBJ2-6
abundance: many
len: 16
v_gene: TRBV7-9
d_gene: NA
CDR3nt: TGTGCCAGCAGCTTAGCTATGGGGAGTGGGGCCAACGTCCTGACTTTC
CDR3aa: CASSLAMGSGANVLTF

j_gene: TRBJ2-5
abundance: many
len: 15
v_gene: TRBV10-3
d_gene: NA
CDR3nt: TGTGCCATCAGTGAGGTAAAGGACCTCCAAGAGACCCAGTACTTC
CDR3aa: CAISEVKDLQETQYF

j_gene: TRBJ2-6
abundance: many
len: 16
v_gene: TRBV4-3
d_gene: NA
CDR3nt: TGCGCCAGCAGCCAGGACAGCTCCTCTGGGGCCAACGTCCTGACTTTC
CDR3aa: CASSQDSSSGANVLTF

j_gene: TRBJ2-4
abundance: few
len: 14
v_gene: TRBV12-3/TRBV12-4
d_gene: NA
CDR3nt: TGTGCCACCGGTAGGGGGTTAGCCAAAAACATTCAGTACTTC
CDR3aa: CATGRGLAKNIQYF

j_gene: TRBJ2-1
abundance: medium-sized
len: 17
v_gene: TRBV29-1
d_gene: NA
CDR3nt: TGCAGCGTTGAAGATCAGAAGACGGGGGAGCGGAACAATGAGCAGTTCTTC
CDR3aa: CSVEDQKTGERNNEQFF

j_gene: TRBJ1-3
abundance: many
len: 13
v_gene: TRBV7-3
d_gene: NA
CDR3nt: TGTGCCAGCAGCTCGGGGCGGCAGGGAACCATATATTTT
CDR3aa: CASSSGRQGTIYF

j_gene: TRBJ1-1
abundance: many
len: 16
v_gene: TRBV5-1
d_gene: TRBD1
CDR3nt: TGCGCCAGCAGCATCGGACAGGGGGCTATGAACACTGAAGCTTTCTTT
CDR3aa: CASSIGQGAMNTEAFF

j_gene: TRBJ1-6
abundance: many
len: 18
v_gene: TRBV14
d_gene: NA
CDR3nt: TGTGCCAGCAGCCAAGCTTCCGGAATTCGTGTAAATTCCTCACCCCTCCACTTT
CDR3aa: CASSQASGIRVNSSPLHF

j_gene: TRBJ2-5
abundance: many
len: 15
v_gene: TRBV7-9
d_gene: NA
CDR3nt: TGTGCCAGCAGCTTAGTGACGGGAACCATGAAGACCCAGTACTTC
CDR3aa: CASSLVTGTMKTQYF

j_gene: TRBJ1-5
abundance: many
len: 14
v_gene: TRBV20-1
d_gene: NA
CDR3nt: TGCAGTGCTAGACCGAGGGGTTGGGATCAGCCCCAGCATTTT
CDR3aa: CSARPRGWDQPQHF

j_gene: TRBJ1-6
abundance: many
len: 16
v_gene: TRBV11-3
d_gene: NA
CDR3nt: TGTGCCAGCAGCTTTAATGCCGGGACTGTAAATTCACCCCTCCACTTT
CDR3aa: CASSFNAGTVNSPLHF